What follows is one T cell receptor beta chain and its context. Produced via immunoSEQ multiplex PCR; TCRdb's table is partial and in-frame only. Here the sample spans around 250,000 clones, approximately 90% being singletons. The CDR3 consists of 19 residues. Germline values: CDR1 MDHEN, CDR2 SYDVKM. V was pared by 6 bases and J by 9 bases, with 33 bases between. These data belong to a study of blood T cell repertoires in COVID-19. The sequence derives from a woman between 25 and 40 years old who had recovered from COVID-19. This rearrangement joins TRBV28 to TRBJ2-1; possibly TRBD2 for D (6 bases). The sequencing input was PBMCs or T cells enriched from blood (not recorded which). The CDR3 bases are TGTGCCAGCAGCGCCTCTGGACTAAGCCCCCCTAGAGGGAGATCTGAGCAGTTCTTC. It encodes CASSASGLSPPRGRSEQFF.